A selection of T cell receptor beta chains follows, all from one sample in a study of T cell repertoires in cytomegalovirus infection. TCRdb reanalysed the reads using MiXCR and keeps one entry per CDR3 protein. Of hundreds of thousands of distinct CDR3 sequences listed, 25% to 35% are singletons. Their antigens are not known. Sequencing was performed on cultured PBMCs, taken from culture after CMV antigen stimulation. The receptors originated from a human donor in good health (CMV status not recorded). Some clones in this sample may be carry-over from other donors' samples. The CDR3 runs from the conserved cysteine through the conserved F or W. The order of the fields is V gene, J gene, CDR3 length, D gene, clone size, CDR3 protein, CDR3 DNA. The D gene is left open where the match is weak. Only some rows state a clone size, as once, few, many or a class for expanded clones.

TRBV29-1	TRBJ1-2	13	TRBD1	-	CSASGTGRYGYTF	TGCAGCGCCTCCGGGACAGGCCGCTATGGCTACACCTTC
TRBV12-3/TRBV12-4	TRBJ2-2	13	-	-	CASSFSAAGELFF	TGTGCCAGCAGTTTTTCAGCAGCCGGGGAGCTGTTTTTT
TRBV29-1	TRBJ2-1	13	-	-	CSVGLRQGDEQFF	TGCAGCGTTGGCCTCAGGCAGGGCGATGAGCAGTTCTTC
TRBV6-8	TRBJ2-7	15	-	-	CASSSSRGWFHEQYF	TGTGCCAGCAGTAGTAGCAGGGGTTGGTTCCACGAGCAGTACTTC
TRBV2	TRBJ2-7	14	-	-	CASSEDYPTSEQYF	TGTGCCAGCAGTGAGGACTACCCTACTAGTGAGCAGTACTTC
TRBV7-2	TRBJ2-2	16	-	many	CASSLEPGANTGELFF	TGTGCCAGCAGCTTAGAACCCGGGGCGAACACCGGGGAGCTGTTTTTT
TRBV7-2	TRBJ2-1	15	-	-	CASRWSESSYNEQFF	TGTGCCAGCAGATGGAGCGAGAGCTCCTACAATGAGCAGTTCTTC
TRBV6-5	TRBJ1-1	13	-	-	CASSYSTWQGAFF	TGTGCCAGCAGTTACTCGACTTGGCAGGGAGCTTTCTTT
TRBV12-3/TRBV12-4	TRBJ2-1	17	-	-	CASSFWLVPTSYNEQFF	TGTGCCAGCAGTTTTTGGCTAGTCCCTACCTCCTACAATGAGCAGTTCTTC
TRBV19	TRBJ2-2	15	-	few	CASRSLGADTGELFF	TGTGCCAGTAGGTCGCTAGGGGCGGACACCGGGGAGCTGTTTTTT
TRBV20-1	TRBJ1-1	14	-	-	CSARDLSGNTEAFF	TGCAGTGCTAGAGATTTATCCGGGAACACTGAAGCTTTCTTT
TRBV29-1	TRBJ2-1	14	TRBD2	-	CSVDGLALRNEQFF	TGCAGCGTTGACGGACTAGCTCTTCGCAATGAGCAGTTCTTC
TRBV7-3	TRBJ2-7	15	-	once	CASSLTPTSSYEQYF	TGTGCCAGCAGCTTAACCCCGACTAGCTCCTACGAGCAGTACTTC
TRBV28	TRBJ2-1	15	-	few	CASSPNSGELPPTFF	TGTGCCAGCAGCCCAAACTCCGGGGAATTGCCCCCAACGTTCTTC
TRBV12-3/TRBV12-4	TRBJ2-5	15	TRBD2	-	CASSVGTNLKETQYF	TGTGCCAGCAGTGTCGGGACTAATCTTAAAGAGACCCAGTACTTC
TRBV4-3	TRBJ2-5	15	TRBD2	-	CASSQGEGYQETQYF	TGCGCCAGCAGCCAAGGGGAGGGGTACCAAGAGACCCAGTACTTC
TRBV11-2	TRBJ2-5	17	TRBD2	few	CASSSRLAGAKQETQYF	TGTGCCAGCAGTTCCAGACTAGCGGGAGCGAAACAAGAGACCCAGTACTTC
TRBV7-2	TRBJ1-4	15	-	many	CASSREGRGNEKLFF	TGTGCCAGCAGTCGGGAAGGACGGGGTAATGAAAAACTGTTTTTT
TRBV2	TRBJ2-1	13	TRBD1	few	CASKGGLGNEQFF	TGTGCCAGCAAAGGGGGCTTGGGGAATGAGCAGTTCTTC
TRBV7-3	TRBJ1-1	15	-	few	CASSLGPGRNTEAFF	TGTGCCAGCAGCTTAGGTCCAGGGAGGAACACTGAAGCTTTCTTT
TRBV10-3	TRBJ2-1	16	TRBD2	-	CAIRGSTSGSENEQFF	TGTGCCATCAGGGGATCGACTAGCGGGAGTGAGAATGAGCAGTTCTTC
TRBV27	TRBJ2-5	16	TRBD1	-	CASSLIRGLSRETQYF	TGTGCCAGCAGCCTAATCAGGGGGTTATCCCGAGAGACCCAGTACTTC
TRBV7-2	TRBJ2-3	12	-	-	CASRLPLGTQYF	TGTGCCAGCAGACTTCCCCTAGGCACGCAGTATTTT
TRBV6-2/TRBV6-3	TRBJ2-1	12	-	few	CASSVSPNEQFF	TGTGCCAGCAGTGTCTCCCCAAATGAGCAGTTCTTC
TRBV27	TRBJ2-7	13	-	-	CASSLRRTYEQYF	TGTGCCAGCAGTTTGCGGCGTACCTACGAGCAGTACTTC
TRBV15	TRBJ1-5	17	TRBD1	-	CATSRAIGTVYDQPQHF	TGTGCCACCAGCAGAGCAATTGGGACAGTTTATGATCAGCCCCAGCATTTT
TRBV11-2	TRBJ2-2	15	TRBD2	many	CASSSGLAATGELFF	TGTGCCAGCAGCTCTGGACTAGCCGCCACCGGGGAGCTGTTTTTT
TRBV4-1	TRBJ2-3	17	-	-	CASSQPQGLADTDTQYF	TGCGCCAGCAGCCAACCCCAGGGGCTAGCGGACACAGATACGCAGTATTTT
TRBV7-9	TRBJ2-3	13	-	-	CASSFPRGDTQYF	TGTGCCAGCAGCTTCCCTCGGGGAGATACGCAGTATTTT
TRBV30	TRBJ2-7	13	-	few	CAWSGTESYEQYF	TGTGCCTGGAGTGGGACAGAAAGCTACGAGCAGTACTTC
TRBV12-3/TRBV12-4	TRBJ2-5	13	-	many	CASSLLGQETQYF	TGTGCCAGCAGCTTATTAGGGCAAGAGACCCAGTACTTC
TRBV4-1	TRBJ1-5	17	-	-	CASSQDPNRDSNQPQHF	TGCGCCAGCAGCCAAGATCCAAACCGGGACAGCAATCAGCCCCAGCATTTT
TRBV7-9	TRBJ2-4	14	TRBD1	few	CASSLGTGVNIQYF	TGTGCCAGCAGCTTAGGGACAGGGGTTAACATTCAGTACTTC
TRBV7-2	TRBJ2-5	13	-	few	CASSLGPMGTQYF	TGTGCCAGCAGCTTAGGTCCTATGGGGACCCAGTACTTC
TRBV5-7	TRBJ1-3	16	-	-	CASSLQLESSGNTIYF	TGTGCCAGCAGCTTGCAGCTGGAGAGCTCTGGAAACACCATATATTTT
TRBV7-2	TRBJ1-2	14	-	few	CASSFQRQAGGYTF	TGTGCCAGCAGCTTCCAGCGGCAGGCGGGGGGCTACACCTTC
TRBV10-3	TRBJ2-5	18	-	-	CAISEMAGIGGYQETQYF	TGTGCCATCAGTGAAATGGCGGGAATTGGGGGATACCAAGAGACCCAGTACTTC
TRBV5-4	TRBJ2-7	15	TRBD1	few	CASSLRQGGAYEQYF	TGTGCCAGCAGCTTGAGACAGGGGGGAGCGTACGAGCAGTACTTC
TRBV7-2	TRBJ1-1	15	-	many	CASSPGGAGQTEAFF	TGTGCCAGCAGCCCCGGGGGGGCTGGGCAGACTGAAGCTTTCTTT
TRBV7-2	TRBJ2-1	15	TRBD2	few	CASSPPGLGRNEQFF	TGTGCCAGCAGCCCCCCGGGACTAGGGAGGAATGAGCAGTTCTTC
TRBV7-6	TRBJ2-3	17	TRBD2	-	CASSATGTSGPRDTQYF	TGTGCCAGCAGCGCGACCGGGACTAGCGGACCACGGGATACGCAGTATTTT
TRBV20-1	TRBJ1-1	15	TRBD1	few	CSAHNGGTVGTEAFF	TGCAGTGCTCACAACGGCGGGACAGTCGGAACTGAAGCTTTCTTT
TRBV7-8	TRBJ1-3	17	TRBD1	many	CASSSRQGASSGNTIYF	TGTGCCAGCAGCTCCAGACAGGGGGCTAGTTCTGGAAACACCATATATTTT
TRBV29-1	TRBJ2-1	12	-	-	CSVRDEIYEQFF	TGCAGCGTCCGGGACGAAATCTATGAGCAGTTCTTC
TRBV30	TRBJ2-1	12	-	-	CAWSPRRDEQFF	TGTGCCTGGAGTCCAAGGAGAGATGAGCAGTTCTTC
TRBV7-3	TRBJ2-3	15	-	-	CASSLRASKLDTQYF	TGTGCCAGCAGCTTAAGGGCGTCCAAACTGGATACGCAGTATTTT